These 2 T cell receptor beta chains came from one sample sequenced in a study of blood T cell repertoires in COVID-19. The repertoire was sequenced with immunoSEQ multiplex PCR; TCRdb's copy has only in-frame clones and lacks some. The repertoire holds about 70,000 clones, with about 89% as singletons. The source material was peripheral blood. These TCRs come from a woman aged 55-69 years with acute or convalescent COVID-19.

This chain uses TRBV29-1 with TRBJ2-1, with TRBD1 matching over 8 bases. In germline, CDR1 is SQVTM, CDR2 ANQGSEA. V lost 6 bases, J lost 6 bases, and 13 bases stayed unmatched. The CDR3 has 15 amino acids. The CDR3 spells CSVDGWQGATNEQFF. The DNA for the CDR3 is TGCAGCGTCGATGGATGGCAGGGGGCTACCAATGAGCAGTTCTTC.

In its sample, this clone was seen many times. This chain uses TRBV3-1 (or the pseudogene TRBV3-2) with TRBJ1-4, with D perhaps TRBD1 (5 bases). V was trimmed by 4 bases and J by 3 bases, leaving 9 bases between them. This CDR3 is 14 amino acids long. The germline V gene encodes CDR1 LGHDT and CDR2 YNNKEL (reference sequence). The CDR3, as DNA: TGTGCCAGCAGCCGGGGCAGATCTAATGAAAAACTGTTTTTT. This sequence encodes CASSRGRSNEKLFF.